These 31 T cell receptor beta chains were all obtained from the same sample, sequenced in a study of OX40 agonist ivuxolimab in advanced cancers. Produced via immunoSEQ multiplex PCR; TCRdb's table is partial and in-frame only. This sample has fewer than 45,000 clones, with around 92% found just once. The specimen comprised CD4+ or CD8+ T cells sorted from blood, sampled in a trial of the OX40 agonist ivuxolimab. The receptors were gathered from an adult with an advanced solid tumor such as melanoma, head and neck, liver or kidney cancer.

The count of this clone is one. The genes are TRBV10-2 and TRBJ2-7, with TRBD2 matching over 7 bases. CDR3 length: 13 amino acids. With 8 bases clipped from V and 0 bases from J, the junction kept 4 bases outside the gene matches. Germline lookup yields CDR1 WSHSY and CDR2 SAAADI. The CDR3 sequence: CASLGDYSYEQYF. The DNA of the CDR3 is TGCGCCAGCCTCGGGGACTACTCCTACGAGCAGTACTTC.

This chain connects TRBV19 to TRBJ1-6, with D hard to call. There are 12 residues in the CDR3. Germline assignment: CDR1 LNHDA and CDR2 SQIVND (reference sequence). Trimming cost V 7 bases and J 6 bases, with 7 bases left between them. The CDR3 DNA follows: TGTGCCAGTACCACAAGTAATTCACCCCTCCACTTT. Its protein product is CASTTSNSPLHF.

The J gene is TRBJ1-1, the V gene TRBV4-2; D is uncertain. The germline CDR1 and CDR2 sequences are LGHNA and YNFKEQ. Trimming removed 1 base at V and 1 base at J, with 7 bases between. The CDR3 is made up of 14 amino acids. The chain's CDR3 is CASSQVTENTEAFF. CDR3 sequence (DNA): TGTGCCAGCAGCCAAGTTACCGAGAACACTGAAGCTTTCTTT.

The rearrangement links TRBV6-5 to TRBJ1-4; D is ambiguous. The ends were cut back, 2 bases at V and 4 bases at J, with 8 bases in the middle. This CDR3 is built from 14 residues. The germline gives CDR1 MNHEY, CDR2 SVGAGI. CDR3 nucleotides: TGTGCCAGCAGTTACGCGGACGATAATGAAAAACTGTTTTTT. This translates into CASSYADDNEKLFF.

This clone came up a few times. In DNA, the CDR3 is TGTGCCAGCAGTGATCAGGAGGGCTATTATGAGCAGTTCTTC. Translation gives CASSDQEGYYEQFF. V usage is TRBV6-1 and J usage is TRBJ2-1; D perhaps matches TRBD2 (6 bases). Trimming pared 3 bases from V and 8 bases from J, leaving 14 bases between. Germline CDR1 is MNHNS and CDR2 is SASEGT. The CDR3 is 14 amino acids.

The sample holds one count of this clone. The chain recombines TRBV27 with TRBJ1-2; possibly TRBD1 for D (5 bases). Per the germline V gene, CDR1 is MNHEY and CDR2 is SMNVEV (reference sequence). The CDR3 is made up of 12 amino acids. The V end was cut by 6 bases, the J end by 4 bases, with 9 bases between. CDR3 bases: TGTGCCAGCAGGGGGCGCGGCTATGGCTACACCTTC. Protein sequence: CASRGRGYGYTF.

The chain has TRBV10-2 and TRBJ2-2; unclear D gene. In germline, CDR1 is WSHSY, CDR2 SAAADI. This CDR3 comprises 15 residues. V was clipped by 9 bases and J by 1 base, with 15 bases between them. CDR3 sequence reads: CASCPIVRNTGELFF. CDR3 DNA sequence: TGCGCCAGTTGCCCGATAGTTCGGAACACCGGGGAGCTGTTTTTT.

The genes are TRBV4-1 and TRBJ1-2; 8 bases agree with TRBD1. This CDR3 contains 15 residues. V lost 4 bases to trimming and J lost 2 bases; unmatched junction nucleotides: 6. The germline gives CDR1 MGHRA, CDR2 YSYEKL. The CDR3, as DNA: TGCGCCAGCAGCCTTGGGACAGGAATAAACTATGGCTACACCTTC. It yields the protein CASSLGTGINYGYTF.

This clone appeared a few times. The rearrangement joins TRBV7-3 to TRBJ2-1; the match to TRBD2 covers 13 bases. Germline V CDR1 and CDR2: SGHTA, FQGTGA. CDR3 length equals 15 residues. Germline trimming cut 5 bases from V and 4 bases from J; bases unmatched to any gene: 2. For the CDR3, the DNA is TGTGCCAGCAGCATACTAGCGGGGGGGTACAATGAGCAGTTCTTC. Protein product: CASSILAGGYNEQFF. Full variable domain (missing parts from reference TRBV7-3 and TRBJ2-1): GAGVSQTPSNKVTEKGKYVELRCDPISGHTALYWYRQSLGQGPEFLIYFQGTGAADDSGLPNDRFFAVRPEGSVSTLKIQRTERGDSAVYLCASSILAGGYNEQFFGPGTRLTVL.

The chain uses TRBV9 and TRBJ2-1, with 10 bases fitting TRBD2. The CDR3 has 16 residues. V was clipped by 4 bases and J by 0 bases; unmatched bases: 4. Germline V lookup: CDR1 SGDLS, CDR2 YYNGEE. As DNA, the CDR3 is TGTGCCAGCAGCCCTCCTAGCGGGAGCTCCTACAATGAGCAGTTCTTC. Its protein is CASSPPSGSSYNEQFF.

V is TRBV7-9 and J is TRBJ2-3, with D possibly being TRBD2 (7 bases). V was pared by 8 bases and J by 0 bases, with 15 bases between. In germline, CDR1 is SEHNR, CDR2 FQNEAQ (reference sequence). The CDR3 runs to 15 residues. CDR3 region: CASRGATSSTDTQYF. The CDR3 bases are TGTGCCAGCCGGGGGGCCACCTCTAGCACAGATACGCAGTATTTT.

J is TRBJ1-2 and V is TRBV4-1, with D hard to call. The CDR3 totals 15 residues. CDR1 MGHRA and CDR2 YSYEKL come from the germline V gene. Between the trimmed V and J ends, which lost 0 bases and 4 bases, there was a span of 12 bases. The CDR3, as DNA: TGCGCCAGCAGCCAAGATTTGGGCCTCGGCTATGGCTACACCTTC. This translates into CASSQDLGLGYGYTF.

The chain combines TRBV20-1 with TRBJ2-3; D is unclear. Germline CDR1 and CDR2: DFQATT and SNEGSKA (reference sequence). The V end lost 6 bases, the J end lost 5 bases, and 6 bases lay between the germline ends. The CDR3 runs to 10 residues. The CDR3 loop is CSAPLDTQYF. The CDR3 DNA follows: TGCAGTGCCCCCCTAGATACGCAGTATTTT.

The chain uses TRBV6-5 and TRBJ1-2; D is ambiguous. The V gene's germline CDR1 is MNHEY and CDR2 SVGAGI. The V end lost 0 bases, the J end lost 4 bases, and 15 bases lay between the germline ends. This CDR3 contains 16 residues. The CDR3 loop reads CASSYSPRWSGYGYTF. CDR3 nucleotide sequence: TGTGCCAGCAGTTACTCCCCCAGGTGGAGCGGCTATGGCTACACCTTC.

The J gene is TRBJ1-5, the V gene TRBV25-1; no clear D. Per the germline V gene, CDR1 is MGHDK and CDR2 is SYGVNS. Trimming removed 4 bases at V and 0 bases at J, with 7 bases between. This CDR3 spans 14 amino acids. CDR3 sequence reads: CASSGHYSNQPQHF. DNA for the CDR3: TGTGCCAGCAGTGGTCATTATAGCAATCAGCCCCAGCATTTT.

The J gene is TRBJ1-2, the V gene TRBV27; 7 nucleotides line up with TRBD1. Germline CDR1 and CDR2: MNHEY and SMNVEV (reference sequence). Unmatched junction bases numbered 10, after V lost 5 bases and J lost 4 bases. This CDR3 has 15 amino acids. The CDR3 reads CASSEYGQAAYGYTF. The CDR3 DNA reads TGTGCCAGCAGTGAATATGGACAGGCAGCCTATGGCTACACCTTC.

This chain joins TRBV2 and TRBJ2-7; unclear D gene. The CDR3 extends over 12 amino acids. The V and J ends lost 4 bases and 5 bases respectively, with 9 bases between them. Looked up from germline, CDR1 is SNHLY and CDR2 is FYNNEI. The CDR3 loop reads CASSVGQNEQYF. For the CDR3, the DNA is TGTGCCAGCAGTGTCGGTCAAAACGAGCAGTACTTC.

V gene TRBV6-1 combines with J gene TRBJ2-1; D ambiguous. Germline assignment: CDR1 MNHNS and CDR2 SASEGT. The V and J ends lost 2 bases and 2 bases respectively, with 16 bases between them. The CDR3 loop spans 17 amino acids. This chain's CDR3 is CASSEFPQRSTYNEQFF. In DNA, the CDR3 is TGTGCCAGCAGTGAATTCCCTCAGAGGTCAACCTACAATGAGCAGTTCTTC.

The chain uses TRBV6-4 and TRBJ2-3, with TRBD2 identical over 8 bases. The V gene's germline CDR1 is MRHNA and CDR2 SNTAGT. The CDR3 is 13 residues long. Losses at the gene ends were 6 bases for V and 2 bases for J; bases not matched to a gene: 1. The CDR3 nucleotides are TGTGCCAGCAGCGGGGGGGCCACAGATACGCAGTATTTT. It translates to CASSGGATDTQYF.

This clone was seen more than once but under ten times. This chain links TRBV11-2 with TRBJ2-1, with a weak D call TRBD2 (6 bases). The length of the CDR3 is 15 residues. Germline V gives CDR1 SGHAT, CDR2 FQNNGV. Trimming shortened V by 3 bases and J by 4 bases, and 13 bases separated the two germline ends. As DNA, the CDR3 is TGTGCCAGCAGCTTTCTGCGGGAACCTTACAATGAGCAGTTCTTC. Translation gives CASSFLREPYNEQFF.

This clone was picked up one time. The sample contains more than one DNA sequence encoding this CDR3. This chain connects TRBV6-5 to TRBJ2-1; either TRBD1 or TRBD2 may supply D (5 bases each). V shed 4 bases and J shed 12 bases, with 13 bases lying between them. This CDR3 contains 12 residues. Germline values: CDR1 MNHEY, CDR2 SVGAGI. CDR3 region: CASSLGTGLQFF. The CDR3 nucleotides read TGTGCCAGCAGTTTAGGGACGGGGTTGCAGTTCTTC.

This chain joins TRBV19 and TRBJ2-7; possible D gene TRBD2, 5 bases. Germline lookup yields CDR1 LNHDA and CDR2 SQIVND (reference sequence). V lost 1 base and J lost 2, with 21 bases in between. The CDR3 runs 18 residues. The CDR3: CASSIGSSVARRTYEQYF. CDR3 sequence (DNA): TGTGCCAGTAGTATAGGGTCATCGGTGGCGAGGAGGACCTACGAGCAGTACTTC.

The V gene is TRBV30, the J gene TRBJ2-7; D call uncertain. The CDR3 is made up of 12 amino acids. CDR1 is GTSNPN, CDR2 SVGIG, per germline (reference sequence). V lost 5 bases to trimming and J lost 2 bases, with 10 bases between them. The CDR3 DNA reads as TGTGCCTGGGGAGTTAAAACCTACGAGCAGTACTTC. The encoded protein is CAWGVKTYEQYF.

In the case of this clone: Relative to the germline gene, one junction end is altered; a read error may explain this. This rearrangement joins TRBV15 to TRBJ2-7; D is tentatively TRBD1 or TRBD2 (5 bases each). CDR1 and CDR2 from the germline V gene are LNHNV and YYDKDF (reference sequence). The CDR3 extends over 12 amino acids. CDR3 protein: CATSRGGYEQHF. The CDR3, as DNA: TGTGCCACCAGCAGAGGGGGGTACGAGCAGCACTTC.

This clone was counted once. This rearrangement joins TRBV19 to TRBJ2-5; 7 bases map to TRBD1. Germline lookup yields CDR1 LNHDA and CDR2 SQIVND (reference sequence). The ends lost 1 base at V and 3 bases at J; junction bases unmatched: 8. This CDR3 is built from 16 residues. The CDR3 reads CASSIADRERKETQYF. CDR3 nucleotide sequence: TGTGCCAGTAGTATAGCAGACAGGGAAAGAAAAGAGACCCAGTACTTC.

The CDR3 loop is CASSKTPSPQSSTDTQYF. The CDR3 DNA is TGTGCCAGCAGCAAGACCCCCTCGCCCCAGTCTAGCACAGATACGCAGTATTTT. The chain recombines TRBV21-1 with TRBJ2-3. TRBV21-1 has pseudogene status. The CDR3 totals 18 residues.

V usage is TRBV4-2 and J usage is TRBJ2-5, with D perhaps TRBD2 (5 bases). The V gene's germline CDR1 is LGHNA and CDR2 YNFKEQ. Trimming pared 0 bases from V and 3 bases from J, leaving 11 bases between. The CDR3 has 15 residues. CDR3 nucleotide sequence: TGTGCCAGCAGCCAAGATAGCGCCCCGGAAGAGACCCAGTACTTC. Translated: CASSQDSAPEETQYF.

The chain recombines TRBV5-8 with TRBJ2-7; no reliable D call. The germline gives CDR1 SGHTS, CDR2 YDEGEE. The CDR3 runs 15 residues. Trimming left V 1 base short and J 5 bases short, with 16 bases between. For the CDR3, the DNA is TGTGCCAGCAGCTTGTCACAAGGGTTAAGGAACGAGCAGTACTTC. Protein sequence: CASSLSQGLRNEQYF.

This clone was seen a few times. The rearrangement links TRBV2 to TRBJ2-7, with D unresolved. The V gene lost 6 bases and the J gene lost 3 bases, with 12 bases spanning the gap. The V gene's germline CDR1 is SNHLY and CDR2 FYNNEI. This CDR3 contains 13 residues. The CDR3 loop reads CASSRLQDYEQYF. CDR3 DNA: TGTGCCAGCAGCCGACTGCAGGACTACGAGCAGTACTTC.

The table lists this clone with a count of one. The chain employs TRBV5-5 and TRBJ2-7, with TRBD1 identical over 8 bases. Germline trimming cut 1 base from V and 3 bases from J; bases unmatched to any gene: 6. This CDR3 has 15 amino acids. Looked up from germline, CDR1 is SGHKS and CDR2 is YYEKEE (reference sequence). The CDR3 bases are TGTGCCAGCAGCTTGACAGGGGGATATGGCTACGAGCAGTACTTC. This gives the protein CASSLTGGYGYEQYF.

The rearrangement joins TRBV12-5 to TRBJ1-2, with 8 bases identical to TRBD1. Looked up from germline, CDR1 is LGHNT and CDR2 is FRNRAP. This CDR3 has 16 amino acids. After removal of 7 bases from V and 2 bases from J, the junction contained 12 bases not matched to a gene. CDR3 DNA sequence: TGTGCTAGTGCCAAGGGCGGGACAGGCGAGAACTATGGCTACACCTTC. Amino acid sequence: CASAKGGTGENYGYTF.